Following are 3 T cell receptor beta chains from one sample sequenced in a study of shared clonotypes between healthy human individuals. Sequencing was performed with immunoSEQ multiplex PCR; in TCRdb, only in-frame clones are kept and a portion is missing. The table has approximately 1,000,000 clones, roughly 74% seen once; the top ten hold approximately 0.5%. Sample: memory CD4+ T cells from PBMCs. Subset of the sample: CD45RA-negative fraction. Source of these receptors: a man between 18 and 35 years old in good health. Some clones in this sample may be carry-over from other donors' samples.

CDR3 in amino acids: CASSLAQGADYEQYF. The CDR3 nucleotides read TGTGCCAGCAGCTTGGCCCAGGGGGCTGACTACGAGCAGTACTTC. The rearrangement links TRBV5-6 to TRBJ2-7; 8 bases agree with TRBD1. From germline, CDR1 is SGHDT and CDR2 YYEEEE. V shed 0 bases and J 3 bases; nucleotides not matched to a gene: 5. There are 15 residues in the CDR3.

The V gene is TRBV30, the J gene TRBJ2-7, with TRBD2 as a possible D gene (6 bases). CDR3 size: 11 residues. CDR1 and CDR2 (germline): GTSNPN, SVGIG (reference sequence). V shed 4 bases and J shed 5 bases, with 9 bases lying between them. This CDR3 is CAWTEGHEQYF. The CDR3 nucleotides read TGTGCCTGGACGGAGGGCCACGAGCAGTACTTC. Full variable domain (remainder filled in from reference TRBV30 and TRBJ2-7): SQTIHQWPATLVQPVGSPLSLECTVEGTSNPNLYWYRQAAGRGLQLLFYSVGIGQISSEVPQNLSASRPQDRQFILSSKKLLLSDSGFYLCAWTEGHEQYFGPGTRLTVT.

This sequence joins TRBV18 and TRBJ2-7, with D possibly TRBD1 on 6 matching bases. CDR1 KGHSH and CDR2 LQKENI come from the germline V gene. The CDR3 runs to 17 residues. V lost 0 bases and J 0 bases, leaving 15 bases between the germline ends. In nucleotides, the CDR3 is TGTGCCAGCTCACCACCGCGTGGACAGACCAACTCCTACGAGCAGTACTTC. Translated, it gives CASSPPRGQTNSYEQYF. Full variable domain (missing parts from reference TRBV18 and TRBJ2-7): NAGVMQNPRHLVRRRGQEARLRCSPMKGHSHVYWYRQLPEEGLKFMVYLQKENIIDESGMPKERFSAEFPKEGPSILRIQQVVRGDSAAYFCASSPPRGQTNSYEQYFGPGTRLTVT.